The T cell receptor (beta chain) under discussion was sequenced for a study of blood T cell repertoires in COVID-19. Study at large: Donors in the United States, Italy and Spain gave samples during acute or convalescent COVID-19. In each case, the material was cDNA or gDNA derived from T cells, B-cell-depleted T cells, or PBMCs.

Authors' analysis steps: Estimation of nucleated cell counts was performed using reference gene primer amplification. TCRdb's table, derived via immunoSEQ multiplex PCR, lists solely in-frame clones and lacks some. That table furnishes V, J and clone size, whereas the DNA furnished D and trimming. The sample yields 410,000 or so clones, about 89% seen once. The Seattle site enrolled patients during active infection and followed them longitudinally. V was pared by 4 bases and J by 10 bases, with 17 bases between. CDR3 size: 13 residues. CDR1 is SGHRS, CDR2 YFSETQ, per germline. This chain uses TRBV5-1 with TRBJ1-1; D is possibly TRBD1 (5 bases). The specimen was peripheral blood. The TCR was taken from a woman between 35 and 50 years old with COVID-19, enrolled during active disease. CDR3 residues: CASSRDPDTPAFF. CDR3 DNA sequence: TGCGCCAGCAGCCGAGATCCGGACACCCCAGCTTTCTTT.